The 32 T cell receptor beta chains below come from one sample, sequenced in a study of blood T cell repertoires in COVID-19. The assay was immunoSEQ multiplex PCR, and TCRdb's table has in-frame clones only and misses some. Of a few hundred thousand clones in the sample, around 88% were seen once. Source material: peripheral blood. All receptors come from a woman aged 25 to 39 who had recovered from COVID-19.

V gene TRBV24-1 combines with J gene TRBJ2-3, with 7 bases fitting TRBD1. The CDR3 has 15 residues. J lost 1 base, V lost 2 bases, and 2 bases had no gene match. The germline CDR1 and CDR2 sequences are KGHDR and SFDVKD. CDR3 coding DNA: TGTGCCACCAGTGATTGGGGACAGCGCACAGATACGCAGTATTTT. Translated, it gives CATSDWGQRTDTQYF.

The chain employs TRBV3-1 (or the pseudogene TRBV3-2) and TRBJ2-7; the match to TRBD1 covers 10 bases. Germline trimming cut 6 bases from V and 3 bases from J; bases unmatched to any gene: 5. The CDR3 sequence is 14 residues long. CDR1 and CDR2 from the germline V gene are LGHDT and YNNKEL (reference sequence). CDR3: CASSPTGGGYEQYF. The CDR3 nucleotides read TGTGCCAGCAGTCCGACAGGGGGCGGCTACGAGCAGTACTTC.

Only a few counts were recorded for this clone. The V call is TRBV29-1, the J call TRBJ2-2, with 7 nucleotides matching TRBD1. CDR1 and CDR2 from the germline V gene are SQVTM and ANQGSEA. The CDR3 contains 16 residues. Germline trimming cut 1 base from V and 3 bases from J; bases unmatched to any gene: 8. CDR3 sequence reads: CSVEARQGLYTGELFF. For the CDR3, the DNA is TGCAGCGTTGAAGCCCGACAGGGATTGTACACCGGGGAGCTGTTTTTT.

The V gene is TRBV5-1, the J gene TRBJ2-3; 9 nucleotides align to TRBD1. CDR3 size: 15 residues. V shed 4 bases, J shed 1 base, and the junction held 4 bases outside the gene matches. Germline V gives CDR1 SGHRS, CDR2 YFSETQ. The chain's CDR3 is CASSGRDRGTDTQYF. CDR3 DNA sequence: TGCGCCAGCAGCGGCCGGGACAGGGGCACAGATACGCAGTATTTT.

The chain recombines TRBV18 with TRBJ2-6; D not certain. Germline V gives CDR1 KGHSH, CDR2 LQKENI. With 1 base removed from V and 0 bases from J, the gap between germline ends came to 7 bases. The CDR3 is 16 amino acids. CDR3 bases: TGTGCCAGCTCACCACAGCAGGCCTCTGGGGCCAACGTCCTGACTTTC. This encodes CASSPQQASGANVLTF.

The V gene is TRBV7-9, the J gene TRBJ2-1; 9 positions match TRBD1. The CDR3 covers 16 residues. Germline V gene lookup returns CDR1 SEHNR and CDR2 FQNEAQ (reference sequence). J lost 1 base, V lost 5 bases, and 6 bases had no gene match. Here the CDR3 DNA reads TGTGCCAGCAGCCCCTTTGGGACAGGGTCCTACAATGAGCAGTTCTTC. Its translation is CASSPFGTGSYNEQFF.

The chain has TRBV11-3 and TRBJ2-3; tentative D call: TRBD2 (6 bases). Between the trimmed V and J ends, which lost 3 bases and 5 bases, there was a span of 9 bases. The CDR3 has 13 residues. Germline V gene sequence: CDR1 SGHNT, CDR2 YENEEA. The CDR3 loop reads CASSFSGRDTQYF. As DNA, the CDR3 is TGTGCCAGCAGCTTTAGCGGTAGAGATACGCAGTATTTT.

This sequence joins TRBV13 and TRBJ1-4; TRBD1 might be the D (5 bases). There are 16 residues in the CDR3. From germline, CDR1 is PRHDT and CDR2 FYEKMQ (reference sequence). The V end lost 5 bases, the J end lost 4 bases, and 17 bases lay between the germline ends. The DNA for the CDR3 is TGTGCCAGCAGCCCGCGGGGGTGGGCGGGTAATGAAAAACTGTTTTTT. Protein product: CASSPRGWAGNEKLFF.

This chain connects TRBV15 to TRBJ2-3, with TRBD2 matching over 7 bases. CDR1 is LNHNV, CDR2 YYDKDF, per germline (reference sequence). This CDR3 comprises 15 residues. J was trimmed by 7 bases and V by 4 bases; bases with no gene match: 11. Written as DNA, the CDR3 is TGTGCCACCAGCAACCTAGGCGGGACTACCTATACGCAGTATTTT. Encoded protein: CATSNLGGTTYTQYF.

The rearrangement links TRBV29-1 to TRBJ2-1, with 8 bases aligning to TRBD1. Germline V gene sequence: CDR1 SQVTM, CDR2 ANQGSEA. This CDR3 is 14 amino acids long. V dropped 4 bases and J dropped 5; count of bases not matched to a gene: 7. This chain's CDR3 is CSVVGTGSNNEQFF. The CDR3 DNA follows: TGCAGCGTTGTCGGGACAGGTTCTAACAATGAGCAGTTCTTC.

This sequence joins TRBV14 and TRBJ2-2; D gene unclear. Germline lookup yields CDR1 SGHDN and CDR2 FVKESK. The CDR3 is made up of 12 amino acids. The V end lost 0 bases, the J end lost 7 bases, and 3 bases lay between the germline ends. DNA for the CDR3: TGTGCCAGCAGCCAAGACAGCGGGGAGCTGTTTTTT. As protein: CASSQDSGELFF.

This clone showed up just once. The chain has TRBV5-1 and TRBJ1-4; D call uncertain. CDR1 and CDR2 from the germline V gene are SGHRS and YFSETQ. With 3 bases removed from V and 4 bases from J, the gap between germline ends came to 13 bases. The CDR3 has 15 residues. The DNA of the CDR3 is TGCGCCAGCAGCTCCCTGGGCACTCATAATGAAAAACTGTTTTTT. Amino acid sequence: CASSSLGTHNEKLFF.

This clone turned up a few times. The chain employs TRBV3-1 (or the pseudogene TRBV3-2) and TRBJ1-4; D is undetermined. Germline assignment: CDR1 LGHDT and CDR2 YNNKEL (reference sequence). Trimming removed 4 bases from V and 7 bases from J, with 4 bases in between. The CDR3 is made up of 11 amino acids. CDR3 region: CASSLSEKLFF. The CDR3 DNA sequence: TGTGCCAGCAGCCTTAGTGAAAAACTGTTTTTT.

V usage is TRBV4-3 and J usage is TRBJ2-2, with D possibly matching TRBD2 (6 bases). Germline-derived CDR1 and CDR2 are LGHNA and YSLEER. V was shortened by 0 bases and J by 4 bases, with 15 bases between the two germline ends. The CDR3 consists of 17 residues. CDR3 DNA: TGCGCCAGCAGCCAAGATTTGCGGGGCGCGGGCACCGGGGAGCTGTTTTTT. Its translation: CASSQDLRGAGTGELFF.

The genes are TRBV12-5 and TRBJ1-6; D perhaps matches TRBD1 (6 bases). V was shortened by 1 base and J by 9 bases, with 7 bases between the two germline ends. The CDR3 totals 13 residues. The germline V gene encodes CDR1 LGHNT and CDR2 FRNRAP. CDR3 sequence (DNA): TGTGCTAGTGGTTTGGAACAGGGTTCACCCCTCCACTTT. Translating gives CASGLEQGSPLHF.

This chain links TRBV4-2 with TRBJ1-2; D ambiguous. The CDR3 covers 15 residues. The germline gives CDR1 LGHNA, CDR2 YNFKEQ. Trimming shortened V by 2 bases and J by 5 bases, and 15 bases separated the two germline ends. Written as DNA, the CDR3 is TGTGCCAGCAGCCAAAGCCTTCCGGTGTGGTATGGCTACACCTTC. Translation: CASSQSLPVWYGYTF.

This clone was picked up a small number of times. The chain has TRBV2 and TRBJ1-6, with D perhaps matching TRBD1 (5 bases). The germline V and J ends were trimmed by 8 bases and 5 bases, with 13 bases remaining between them. The length of the CDR3 is 14 residues. CDR1 is SNHLY, CDR2 FYNNEI, per germline. The DNA for the CDR3 is TGTGCCAGCGAAGAGACAGTCAATAATTCACCCCTCCACTTT. As protein: CASEETVNNSPLHF.

The chain has TRBV24-1 and TRBJ1-5; D not resolved. CDR1 is KGHDR, CDR2 SFDVKD, per germline. V was clipped by 4 bases and J by 5 bases, with 11 bases between them. The CDR3 is made up of 14 amino acids. The CDR3 protein is CATSERDIYQPQHF. Written as DNA, the CDR3 is TGTGCCACCAGTGAGCGCGACATTTATCAGCCCCAGCATTTT.

The V and J genes are TRBV6-1 and TRBJ1-6; weak D call: TRBD1 (5 bases). CDR3 length equals 16 residues. V dropped 2 bases and J dropped 9 bases, with 17 bases sitting between them. The germline V gene encodes CDR1 MNHNS and CDR2 SASEGT. The CDR3 DNA reads as TGTGCCAGCAGTGAACCCGGGGCAGGACTAGTTTCACCCCTCCACTTT. It specifies CASSEPGAGLVSPLHF.

This chain links TRBV5-1 with TRBJ2-2; 10 bases are a match to TRBD2. J gave up 6 bases and V 3 bases, and 11 bases lay outside the gene matches. The CDR3 is 17 residues long. The germline V gene encodes CDR1 SGHRS and CDR2 YFSETQ. CDR3 in amino acids: CASSSRLAGEEAGELFF. The CDR3 DNA reads TGCGCCAGCAGCTCCCGGCTAGCGGGGGAGGAGGCCGGGGAGCTGTTTTTT.

V and J are TRBV6-5 and TRBJ2-5; the D gene is possibly TRBD1 (5 bases). Germline V gene sequence: CDR1 MNHEY, CDR2 SVGAGI. V was cut by 8 bases and J by 4 bases, with 17 bases left in between. The CDR3 sequence is 14 residues long. CDR3 loop: CASLPWGEGETQYF. The CDR3 DNA reads TGTGCCAGCCTCCCGTGGGGCGAAGGAGAGACCCAGTACTTC.

V and J are TRBV24-1 and TRBJ2-3; TRBD2 aligns across 7 bases. This CDR3 contains 17 residues. V dropped 5 bases and J dropped 8; count of bases not matched to a gene: 18. Germline loops: CDR1 KGHDR, CDR2 SFDVKD. The CDR3: CATSATTGGPGGGTQYF. CDR3 coding DNA: TGTGCCACCAGTGCCACCACCGGAGGACCTGGCGGGGGTACGCAGTATTTT.

The chain links TRBV2 to TRBJ2-7; D might be TRBD1 (6 bases). Trimming cost V 4 bases and J 0 bases, with 10 bases left between them. The CDR3 loop spans 14 amino acids. In germline, CDR1 is SNHLY, CDR2 FYNNEI. The CDR3 here is CASSVRTVSYEQYF. CDR3 bases: TGTGCCAGCAGTGTTCGGACAGTCTCCTACGAGCAGTACTTC.

This clone was detected once. The gene calls are TRBV5-1 and TRBJ2-7, with 9 nucleotides matching TRBD1. The V gene end was trimmed by 4 bases and the J gene end by 7 bases; junction bases not matched to a gene: 9. This CDR3 comprises 14 residues. Germline lookup yields CDR1 SGHRS and CDR2 YFSETQ. CDR3 residues: CASSLQGALGEQYF. The CDR3 coding sequence is TGCGCCAGCAGCCTACAGGGGGCGCTTGGGGAGCAGTACTTC.

The chain employs TRBV28 and TRBJ1-6; a weak D match, TRBD1 (6 bases). The V end was cut by 2 bases, the J end by 7 bases, with 12 bases between. The germline gives CDR1 MDHEN, CDR2 SYDVKM. The CDR3 is 15 residues long. The CDR3 bases are TGTGCCAGCAGTTTACATCAGGGGATAAATTCACCCCTCCACTTT. As protein: CASSLHQGINSPLHF.

This chain joins TRBV6-5 and TRBJ1-4; the D is unclear. V lost 6 bases to trimming and J lost 4 bases, with 12 bases between them. The CDR3 sequence is 14 residues long. CDR1 MNHEY and CDR2 SVGAGI come from the germline V gene. The CDR3, as DNA: TGTGCCAGCAGAAACCGGGAATATAATGAAAAACTGTTTTTT. Translating gives CASRNREYNEKLFF.

The V call is TRBV18, the J call TRBJ2-7, with D possibly matching TRBD2 (6 bases). This CDR3 is built from 16 residues. Germline CDR1 is KGHSH and CDR2 is LQKENI. The V end lost 0 bases, the J end lost 1 base, and 13 bases lay between the germline ends. The CDR3 DNA sequence: TGTGCCAGCTCACCACCGGGTTTCGGGGGATCCTACGAGCAGTACTTC. This translates into CASSPPGFGGSYEQYF.

The chain joins TRBV7-3 to TRBJ2-3, with TRBD2 matching 9 bases. The CDR3 spans 15 residues. After removal of 5 bases from V and 3 bases from J, the junction contained 6 bases not matched to a gene. CDR1 SGHTA and CDR2 FQGTGA come from the germline V gene. CDR3 residues: CASSLSGGPTDTQYF. The CDR3, as DNA: TGTGCCAGCAGCCTGAGCGGGGGGCCGACAGATACGCAGTATTTT. The whole variable domain, remainder taken from reference TRBV7-3 and TRBJ2-3, is GAGVSQTPSNKVTEKGKYVELRCDPISGHTALYWYRQSLGQGPEFLIYFQGTGAADDSGLPNDRFFAVRPEGSVSTLKIQRTERGDSAVYLCASSLSGGPTDTQYFGPGTRLTVL.

The chain recombines TRBV24-1 with TRBJ1-1; the D gene is possibly TRBD1 (6 bases). The ends were cut back, 9 bases at V and 9 bases at J, with 13 bases in the middle. Germline V CDR1 and CDR2: KGHDR, SFDVKD. The CDR3 runs to 11 residues. CDR3 coding DNA: TGTGCCACCGGCCCGAGGGGGAAAGCTTTCTTT. Its translation: CATGPRGKAFF.

The CDR3 is CASSPDMTRYGYTF. Here the CDR3 DNA reads TGTGCCAGCAGTCCTGACATGACCCGCTATGGCTACACCTTC. The rearrangement joins TRBV28 to TRBJ1-2; no firm D call. Trimming removed 5 bases at V and 4 bases at J, with 14 bases between. CDR1 MDHEN and CDR2 SYDVKM come from the germline V gene. The CDR3 is 14 residues long.

The chain employs TRBV18 and TRBJ1-1; perhaps TRBD1 as D (6 bases). Trimming left V 4 bases short and J 5 bases short, with 8 bases between. Germline V gene data show CDR1 as KGHSH and CDR2 as LQKENI. This CDR3 is built from 12 residues. This CDR3 reads CASSQDRTEAFF. DNA of the CDR3: TGTGCCAGCTCACAGGACAGAACTGAAGCTTTCTTT.

The chain has TRBV6-2 or TRBV6-3 and TRBJ2-1; TRBD2 agrees at 8 bases. With V trimmed by 6 bases and J by 3 bases, 16 bases remained unmatched. The CDR3 loop spans 18 amino acids. Germline V gene data show CDR1 as MNHEY and CDR2 as SVGEGT. CDR3 in DNA: TGTGCCAGCAGCCCCCTCCGGGCAGCGGGGGCCCGCTACAATGAGCAGTTCTTC. It codes for CASSPLRAAGARYNEQFF.